This entry concerns a single T cell receptor beta chain. What it binds is not known. The assay was immunoSEQ multiplex PCR, and TCRdb's table has in-frame clones only and misses some. The table lists nearly 300,000 clones, approximately 79% of them singletons. The data belong to a study of cytotoxic CD8 clonotypes in ibrutinib-treated CLL. Looking at the study overall: Included were 11 relapsed/refractory and 15 treatment-naive patients, of whom fewer than 18 were IGHV unmutated. Study results and limitations: Public clonotypes were seen rarely and were contracted or stable on treatment. Clonality (at baseline) was higher than in age-matched healthy donors and tracked circulating CD8+ T-cell counts.

The V and J ends lost 2 bases and 4 bases respectively, with 8 bases between them. The CDR3 is made up of 13 amino acids. The receptor was isolated from a human donor with chronic lymphocytic leukemia. The sample in question was PBMCs, obtained at disease progression, from a patient treated with ibrutinib. This chain links TRBV23-1 with TRBJ1-2; D is uncertain. TRBV23-1 has ORF status, its function being uncertain. The CDR3 loop reads CASSQLTFYGYTF. For the CDR3, the DNA is TGCGCCAGCAGTCAACTTACCTTCTATGGCTACACCTTC.